The rows below give T cell receptor beta chains drawn from one sample of a study of B cell selection in AIRE deficiency. The data were produced by immunoSEQ multiplex PCR, yet TCRdb's version contains in-frame clones alone and is incomplete. This table holds some 14,000 clones, around 93% found once. The sample taken for sequencing was Tregs sorted from PBMCs. All receptors come from a human donor with AIRE deficiency. Each CDR3 is given with its conserved first and last residue. The D gene is left open where the match is weak. Expanded clones get a size class; other rows say once, few or many, or leave the size out.

13	-	TRBJ1-2	-	TRBV5-8	CASSLGGMAGYTF	TGTGCCAGCAGCTTAGGCGGGATGGCGGGCTACACCTTC
12	-	TRBJ1-5	-	TRBV7-9	CASNWGNQPQHF	TGTGCCAGCAACTGGGGCAATCAGCCCCAGCATTTT
16	-	TRBJ2-7	-	TRBV19	CASSIVRQIFSYEQYF	TGTGCCAGTAGTATAGTACGGCAGATCTTCTCCTACGAGCAGTACTTC
16	-	TRBJ2-1	TRBD1	TRBV5-1	CASSIEDRRIYNEQFF	TGCGCCAGCAGCATAGAGGACAGGAGAATCTACAATGAGCAGTTCTTC
14	-	TRBJ1-2	-	TRBV19	CASSPAGTNYGYTF	TGTGCCAGTAGTCCGGCCGGGACTAACTATGGCTACACCTTC
15	-	TRBJ2-3	-	TRBV14	CASSQFLGGTDTQYF	TGTGCCAGCAGCCAATTTCTGGGTGGCACAGATACGCAGTATTTT
12	-	TRBJ2-7	-	TRBV28	CASRDGTYEQYF	TGTGCCAGCCGTGACGGAACCTACGAGCAGTACTTC
17	-	TRBJ2-2	-	TRBV27	CASSLSRQYANTGELFF	TGTGCCAGCAGTTTATCAAGGCAGTACGCGAACACCGGGGAGCTGTTTTTT
13	-	TRBJ2-2	-	TRBV5-1	CASRGLGAGELFF	TGCGCCAGCAGGGGGCTAGGCGCCGGGGAGCTGTTTTTT
14	-	TRBJ2-7	TRBD2	TRBV6-6	CASSQRTRLREQYF	TGTGCCAGCAGCCAGAGGACTAGACTGCGCGAGCAGTACTTC
12	-	TRBJ2-3	TRBD1	TRBV29-1	CSVDRGTDTQYF	TGCAGCGTGGACAGGGGAACAGATACGCAGTATTTT
16	-	TRBJ1-2	-	TRBV9	CASSVGAGLTHYGYTF	TGTGCCAGCAGCGTAGGGGCAGGGTTGACCCACTATGGCTACACCTTC
14	-	TRBJ1-1	-	TRBV5-4	CASSLGPMNTEAFF	TGTGCCAGCAGCCTCGGACCGATGAACACTGAAGCTTTCTTT
12	-	TRBJ2-7	-	TRBV5-3	CASRLNSYEQYF	TGTGCCAGCAGACTTAACAGCTACGAGCAGTACTTC
14	-	TRBJ1-3	TRBD1	TRBV10-3	CAIFGTGTGNTIYF	TGTGCCATTTTCGGGACAGGGACTGGAAACACCATATATTTT
15	-	TRBJ2-7	-	TRBV7-3	CASSSPGTISYEQYF	TGTGCCAGCAGCTCCCCCGGGACAATTTCCTACGAGCAGTACTTC
15	-	TRBJ2-5	TRBD1	TRBV2	CASRVTGRHGETQYF	TGTGCCAGCAGGGTGACAGGGCGGCATGGAGAGACCCAGTACTTC
14	-	TRBJ2-1	TRBD2	TRBV11-3	CASSPGLGRNEQFF	TGTGCCAGCAGCCCGGGACTAGGAAGGAATGAGCAGTTCTTC
16	-	TRBJ2-2	-	TRBV19	CASSIEGNRNTGELFF	TGTGCCAGTAGTATAGAAGGGAACAGGAACACCGGGGAGCTGTTTTTT
14	-	TRBJ2-1	-	TRBV18	CASSPPPRRNEQFF	TGTGCCAGCTCACCTCCCCCCCGGCGCAATGAGCAGTTCTTC
15	-	TRBJ2-7	-	TRBV18	CASSHRGTAAYEQYF	TGTGCCAGCTCGCACCGCGGGACGGCTGCCTACGAGCAGTACTTC
15	-	TRBJ1-2	-	TRBV5-4	CASSLPPPSNYGYTF	TGTGCCAGCAGCTTACCCCCTCCGTCTAACTATGGCTACACCTTC
17	once	TRBJ2-1	TRBD1	TRBV6-1	CASSEARGRGLSNEQFF	TGTGCCAGCAGTGAAGCGCGGGGCAGGGGGCTTAGCAATGAGCAGTTCTTC
15	-	TRBJ1-2	-	TRBV5-6	CASSLVAAGTYGYTF	TGTGCCAGCAGCTTGGTGGCGGCGGGAACCTATGGCTACACCTTC
17	-	TRBJ2-1	-	TRBV6-1	CASSAQLRGASYNEQFF	TGTGCCAGCAGTGCCCAATTAAGGGGGGCATCCTACAATGAGCAGTTCTTC
14	once	TRBJ2-7	TRBD1	TRBV5-1	CASSPTGFRVEQYF	TGCGCCAGCAGCCCGACAGGGTTTAGAGTCGAGCAGTACTTC
13	-	TRBJ1-2	-	TRBV11-2	CASSLGFGGGYTF	TGTGCCAGCAGCTTAGGATTTGGGGGAGGCTACACCTTC
14	-	TRBJ1-2	-	TRBV29-1	CSVDARVDVWGYTF	TGCAGCGTTGACGCCAGGGTGGATGTTTGGGGCTACACCTTC
14	-	TRBJ1-1	-	TRBV27	CANSPRQRNTEAFF	TGTGCCAACAGTCCACGACAGAGAAACACTGAAGCTTTCTTT
13	-	TRBJ1-2	-	TRBV6-6	CASSSPGLYGYTF	TGTGCCAGCAGTTCACCGGGGCTCTATGGCTACACCTTC
14	-	TRBJ2-7	-	TRBV11-1	CASSLGRGPFEQYF	TGTGCCAGCAGCTTAGGGAGGGGCCCCTTCGAGCAGTACTTC
12	once	TRBJ1-2	-	TRBV19	CASNQAPYGYTF	TGTGCCAGTAATCAGGCGCCCTATGGCTACACCTTC
14	-	TRBJ2-7	-	TRBV7-4	CASSRAPRAYEQYF	TGTGCCAGCAGCCGGGCCCCCCGGGCCTACGAGCAGTACTTC
15	-	TRBJ1-5	-	TRBV7-9	CASSLGAFSNQPQHF	TGTGCCAGCAGCTTAGGCGCGTTTAGCAATCAGCCCCAGCATTTT
17	-	TRBJ2-1	TRBD2	TRBV18	CASSPPLSGRAGNEQFF	TGTGCCAGCTCACCACCCCTTAGCGGGAGGGCCGGGAATGAGCAGTTCTTC
17	-	TRBJ2-3	TRBD2	TRBV18	CASSPWGLAGAGDTQYF	TGTGCCAGCTCACCGTGGGGACTAGCGGGAGCTGGAGATACGCAGTATTTT
12	-	TRBJ2-3	-	TRBV5-1	CASGVDINTQYF	TGCGCCAGCGGAGTGGACATCAATACGCAGTATTTT
15	-	TRBJ1-1	TRBD1	TRBV18	CASSPTGQGLTEAFF	TGTGCCAGCTCACCGACCGGACAGGGCCTGACTGAAGCTTTCTTT
13	-	TRBJ1-2	-	TRBV19	CASTLTRRGGYTF	TGTGCCAGTACCTTGACCCGACGGGGTGGCTACACCTTC
16	-	TRBJ2-3	TRBD1	TRBV27	CASSLFGTGLQDTQYF	TGTGCCAGCAGTTTATTCGGGACAGGGCTTCAAGATACGCAGTATTTT
11	once	TRBJ2-5	-	TRBV20-1	CSAEKGQRKYF	TGCAGTGCTGAGAAAGGACAGAGAAAGTACTTC
15	-	TRBJ2-2	TRBD1	TRBV6-5	CASSLDRVNTGELFF	TGTGCCAGCAGTTTAGACAGGGTGAACACCGGGGAGCTGTTTTTT
16	once	TRBJ2-5	-	TRBV18	CASSPRRYGNQETQYF	TGTGCCAGCTCACCACGGAGATACGGTAACCAAGAGACCCAGTACTTC
14	-	TRBJ1-2	-	TRBV5-1	CASSLDRNGNGYTF	TGCGCCAGCAGCTTGGACAGGAATGGTAATGGCTACACCTTC
14	-	TRBJ2-7	TRBD1	TRBV5-1	CASYRGYEFYEQYF	TGCGCCAGTTACAGGGGGTACGAGTTCTACGAGCAGTACTTC
16	-	TRBJ2-3	TRBD2	TRBV7-3	CASSKPVAGGSDTQYF	TGTGCCAGCAGCAAGCCGGTAGCGGGAGGGAGCGATACGCAGTATTTT
18	-	TRBJ2-1	-	TRBV5-1	CASSFDPQQVSSYNEQFF	TGCGCCAGCAGCTTTGATCCTCAACAGGTCTCCTCCTACAATGAGCAGTTCTTC
18	-	TRBJ1-1	-	TRBV18	CASSPRAGPYRRNTEAFF	TGTGCCAGCTCACCTAGAGCAGGGCCCTACCGACGGAACACTGAAGCTTTCTTT
17	-	TRBJ1-5	TRBD1	TRBV28	CASSSIDRAPVNQPQHF	TGTGCCAGCAGTAGCATAGACAGGGCACCGGTCAATCAGCCCCAGCATTTT
18	-	TRBJ1-2	-	TRBV10-2	CASSESSSVPGQVYGYTF	TGCGCCAGCAGTGAGTCATCTTCTGTACCGGGACAAGTCTATGGCTACACCTTC
16	-	TRBJ2-7	-	TRBV27	CASSLPGGRKAYEQYF	TGTGCCAGCAGTCTCCCTGGCGGGCGGAAGGCCTACGAGCAGTACTTC
15	few	TRBJ2-1	TRBD2	TRBV15	CATSRGAGVYNEQFF	TGTGCCACCAGCAGAGGAGCGGGAGTTTACAATGAGCAGTTCTTC
13	-	TRBJ1-2	TRBD1	TRBV25-1	CASRGQGNYGYTF	TGTGCCAGCAGGGGACAGGGAAACTATGGCTACACCTTC